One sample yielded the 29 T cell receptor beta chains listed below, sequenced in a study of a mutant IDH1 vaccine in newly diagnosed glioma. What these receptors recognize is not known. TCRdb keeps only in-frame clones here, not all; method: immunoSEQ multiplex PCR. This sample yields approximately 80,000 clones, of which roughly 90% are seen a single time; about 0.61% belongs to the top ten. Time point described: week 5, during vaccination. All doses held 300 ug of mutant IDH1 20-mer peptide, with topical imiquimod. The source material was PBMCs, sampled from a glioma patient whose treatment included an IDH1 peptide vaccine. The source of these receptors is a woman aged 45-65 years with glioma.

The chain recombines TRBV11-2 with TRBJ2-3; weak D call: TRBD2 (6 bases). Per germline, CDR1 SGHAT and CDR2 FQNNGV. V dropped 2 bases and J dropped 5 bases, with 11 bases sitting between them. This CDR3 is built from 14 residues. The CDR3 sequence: CASSLLVGGDTQYF. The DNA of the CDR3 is TGTGCCAGCAGCTTACTAGTCGGGGGAGATACGCAGTATTTT.

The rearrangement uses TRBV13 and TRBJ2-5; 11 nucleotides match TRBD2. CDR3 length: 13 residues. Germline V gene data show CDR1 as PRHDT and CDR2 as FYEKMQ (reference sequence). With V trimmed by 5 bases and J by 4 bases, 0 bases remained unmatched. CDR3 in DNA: TGTGCCAGCAGCACTAGCGGGAGAGAGACCCAGTACTTC. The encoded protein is CASSTSGRETQYF.

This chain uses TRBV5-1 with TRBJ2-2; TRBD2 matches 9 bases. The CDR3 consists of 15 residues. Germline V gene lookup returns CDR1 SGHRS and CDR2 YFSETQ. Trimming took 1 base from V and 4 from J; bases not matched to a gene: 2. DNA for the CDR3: TGCGCCAGCAGCTTGCGTAGCGGGGGCACCGGGGAGCTGTTTTTT. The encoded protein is CASSLRSGGTGELFF.

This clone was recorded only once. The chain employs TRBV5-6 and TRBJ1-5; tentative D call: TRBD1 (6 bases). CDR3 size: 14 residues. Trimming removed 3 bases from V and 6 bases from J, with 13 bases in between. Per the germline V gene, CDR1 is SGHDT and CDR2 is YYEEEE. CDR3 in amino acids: CASSSRTARQPQHF. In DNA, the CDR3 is TGTGCCAGCAGCTCTCGGACAGCGCGTCAGCCCCAGCATTTT.

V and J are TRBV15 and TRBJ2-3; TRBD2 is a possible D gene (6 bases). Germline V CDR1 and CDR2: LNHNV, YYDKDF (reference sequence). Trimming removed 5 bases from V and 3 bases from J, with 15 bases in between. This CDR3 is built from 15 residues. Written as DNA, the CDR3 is TGTGCCACCAGCGGGGACCAAGGAGGGACAGATACGCAGTATTTT. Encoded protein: CATSGDQGGTDTQYF.

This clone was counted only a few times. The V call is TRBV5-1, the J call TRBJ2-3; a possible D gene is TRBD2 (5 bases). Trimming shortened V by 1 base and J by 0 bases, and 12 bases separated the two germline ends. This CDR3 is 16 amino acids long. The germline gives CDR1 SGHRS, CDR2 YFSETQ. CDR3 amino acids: CASSLSGRISTDTQYF. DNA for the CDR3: TGCGCCAGCAGCTTGTCGGGAAGGATAAGCACAGATACGCAGTATTTT.

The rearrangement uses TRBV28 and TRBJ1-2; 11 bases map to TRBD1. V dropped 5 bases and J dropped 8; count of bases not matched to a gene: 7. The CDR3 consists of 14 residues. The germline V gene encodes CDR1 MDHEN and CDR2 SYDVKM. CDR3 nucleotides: TGTGCCAGCAGTACTATGGGGACAGGGGGAGGCTACACCTTC. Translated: CASSTMGTGGGYTF.

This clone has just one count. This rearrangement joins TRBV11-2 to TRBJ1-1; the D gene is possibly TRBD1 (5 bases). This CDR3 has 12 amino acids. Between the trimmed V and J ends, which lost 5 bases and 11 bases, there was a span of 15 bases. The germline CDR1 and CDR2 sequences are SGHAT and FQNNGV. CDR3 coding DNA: TGTGCCAGCAGCCCCGAAGGGGTTCGGGCTTTCTTT. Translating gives CASSPEGVRAFF. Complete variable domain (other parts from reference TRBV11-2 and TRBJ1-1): EAGVAQSPRYKIIEKRQSVAFWCNPISGHATLYWYQQILGQGPKLLIQFQNNGVVDDSQLPKDRFSAERLKGVDSTLKIQPAKLEDSAVYLCASSPEGVRAFFGQGTRLTVV.

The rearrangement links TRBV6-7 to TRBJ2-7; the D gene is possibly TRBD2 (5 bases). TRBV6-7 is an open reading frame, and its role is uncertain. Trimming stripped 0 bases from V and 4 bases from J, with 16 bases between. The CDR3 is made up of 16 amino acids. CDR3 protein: CASSYSGEAGGYEQYF. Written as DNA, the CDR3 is TGTGCCAGCAGTTACTCCGGGGAAGCAGGCGGTTACGAGCAGTACTTC.

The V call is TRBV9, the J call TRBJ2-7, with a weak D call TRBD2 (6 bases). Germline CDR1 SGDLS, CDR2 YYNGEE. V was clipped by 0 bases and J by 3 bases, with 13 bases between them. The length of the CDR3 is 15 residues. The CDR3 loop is CASSVAASGLYEQYF. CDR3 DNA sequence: TGTGCCAGCAGCGTAGCGGCCAGCGGGCTCTACGAGCAGTACTTC.

CDR3: CASRQQGGETQYF. The CDR3 bases are TGTGCCAGCAGACAACAGGGAGGGGAGACCCAGTACTTC. The chain combines TRBV28 with TRBJ2-5; a possible D gene is TRBD2 (7 bases). The germline V gene has CDR1 MDHEN and CDR2 SYDVKM. The CDR3 has 13 residues. V was cut by 6 bases and J by 5 bases, with 13 bases left in between.

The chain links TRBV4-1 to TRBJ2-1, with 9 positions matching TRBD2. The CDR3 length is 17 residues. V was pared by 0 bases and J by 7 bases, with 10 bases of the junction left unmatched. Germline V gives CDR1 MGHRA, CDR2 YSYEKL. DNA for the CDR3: TGCGCCAGCAGCCAAGAAGGCGGTAGCGGGGGCGGGAATGAGCAGTTCTTC. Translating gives CASSQEGGSGGGNEQFF.

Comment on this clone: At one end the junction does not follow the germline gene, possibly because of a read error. The CDR3: CASSYNSGRASHEQYF. CDR3 nucleotide sequence: TGTGCCAGCAGCTATAATAGCGGGAGGGCCTCCCACGAGCAGTACTTC. The V gene is TRBV7-2, the J gene TRBJ2-7; 11 bases line up with TRBD2. Germline lookup yields CDR1 SGHTA and CDR2 FQGNSA. The CDR3 totals 16 residues. The full variable domain, in which reference TRBV7-2 and TRBJ2-7 provide the parts outside the CDR3, is GAGVSQSPSNKVTEKGKDVELRCDPISGHTALYWYRQSLGQGLEFLIYFQGNSAPDKSGLPSDRFSAERTGGSVSTLTIQRTQQEDSAVYLCASSYNSGRASHEQYFGPGTRLTVT.

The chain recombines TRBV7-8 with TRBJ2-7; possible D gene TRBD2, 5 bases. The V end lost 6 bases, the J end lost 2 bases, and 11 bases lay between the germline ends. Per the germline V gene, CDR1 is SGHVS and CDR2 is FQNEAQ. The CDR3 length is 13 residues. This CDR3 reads CASRRADPYEQYF. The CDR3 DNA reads TGTGCCAGCAGGAGGGCGGACCCCTACGAGCAGTACTTC.

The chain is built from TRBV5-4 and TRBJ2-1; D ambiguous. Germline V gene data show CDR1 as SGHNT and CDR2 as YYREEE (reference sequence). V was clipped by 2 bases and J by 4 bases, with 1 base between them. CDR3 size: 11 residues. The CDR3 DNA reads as TGTGCCAGCAGCTTTTACAATGAGCAGTTCTTC. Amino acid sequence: CASSFYNEQFF.

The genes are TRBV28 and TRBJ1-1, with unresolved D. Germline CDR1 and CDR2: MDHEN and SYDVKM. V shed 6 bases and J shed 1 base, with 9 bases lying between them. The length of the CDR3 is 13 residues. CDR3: CASRMFPNTEAFF. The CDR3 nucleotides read TGTGCCAGCAGGATGTTCCCGAACACTGAAGCTTTCTTT.

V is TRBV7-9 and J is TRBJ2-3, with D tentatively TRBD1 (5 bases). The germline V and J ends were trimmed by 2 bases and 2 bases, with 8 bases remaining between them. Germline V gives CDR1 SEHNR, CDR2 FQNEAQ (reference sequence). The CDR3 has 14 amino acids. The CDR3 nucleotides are TGTGCCAGCAGCTTACAGGGCTTCACAGATACGCAGTATTTT. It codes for CASSLQGFTDTQYF. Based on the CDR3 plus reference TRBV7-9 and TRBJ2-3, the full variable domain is DTGVSQNPRHKITKRGQNVTFRCDPISEHNRLYWYRQTLGQGPEFLTYFQNEAQLEKSRLLSDRFSAERPKGSFSTLEIQRTEQGDSAMYLCASSLQGFTDTQYFGPGTRLTVL.

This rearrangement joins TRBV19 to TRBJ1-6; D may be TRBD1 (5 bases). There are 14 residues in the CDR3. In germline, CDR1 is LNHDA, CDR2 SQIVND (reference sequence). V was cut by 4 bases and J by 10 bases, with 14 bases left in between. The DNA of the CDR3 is TGTGCCAGTAGTAAAGACAGCCAAGCGTCACCCCTCCACTTT. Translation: CASSKDSQASPLHF.

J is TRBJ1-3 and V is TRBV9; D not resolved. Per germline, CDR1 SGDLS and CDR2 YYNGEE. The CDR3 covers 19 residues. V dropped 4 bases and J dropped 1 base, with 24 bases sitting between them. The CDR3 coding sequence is TGTGCCAGCAGCTCCCGCGGGTCGGAAGAGATCTATTCTGGAAACACCATATATTTT. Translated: CASSSRGSEEIYSGNTIYF.

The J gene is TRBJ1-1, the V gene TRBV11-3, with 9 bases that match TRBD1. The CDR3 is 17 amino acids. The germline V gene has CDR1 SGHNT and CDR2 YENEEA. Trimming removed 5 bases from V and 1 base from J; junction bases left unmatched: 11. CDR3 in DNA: TGTGCCAGCAGCAAGGGACAGGGAGAAGTAAGGAACACTGAAGCTTTCTTT. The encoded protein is CASSKGQGEVRNTEAFF.

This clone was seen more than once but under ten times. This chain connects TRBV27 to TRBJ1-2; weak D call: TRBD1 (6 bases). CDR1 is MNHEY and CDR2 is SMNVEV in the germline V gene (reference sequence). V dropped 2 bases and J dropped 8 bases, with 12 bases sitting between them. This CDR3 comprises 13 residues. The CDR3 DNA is TGTGCCAGCAGTTTAACAGGGTTGAGAGGCTACACCTTC. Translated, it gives CASSLTGLRGYTF.

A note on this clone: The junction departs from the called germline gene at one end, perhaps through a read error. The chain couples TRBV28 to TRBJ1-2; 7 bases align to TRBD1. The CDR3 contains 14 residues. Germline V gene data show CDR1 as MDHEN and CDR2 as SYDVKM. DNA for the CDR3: TGTGCCAGCAGTTTAGGCACAGGGGCTTTTCGGTACGCCTTC. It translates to CASSLGTGAFRYAF.

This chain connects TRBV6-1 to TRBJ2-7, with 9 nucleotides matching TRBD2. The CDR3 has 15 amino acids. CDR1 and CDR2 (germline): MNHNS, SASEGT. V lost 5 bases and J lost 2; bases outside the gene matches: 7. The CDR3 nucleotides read TGTGCCAGCAGTCCGAAAGGCGGGGGGGCCTACGAGCAGTACTTC. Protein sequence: CASSPKGGGAYEQYF.

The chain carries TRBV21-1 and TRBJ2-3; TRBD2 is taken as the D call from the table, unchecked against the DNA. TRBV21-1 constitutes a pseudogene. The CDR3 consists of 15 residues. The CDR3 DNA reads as TGTGCCAGCAGCAAAGATGCGGTGGTGATAGATACGCAGTATTTT. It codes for CASSKDAVVIDTQYF.

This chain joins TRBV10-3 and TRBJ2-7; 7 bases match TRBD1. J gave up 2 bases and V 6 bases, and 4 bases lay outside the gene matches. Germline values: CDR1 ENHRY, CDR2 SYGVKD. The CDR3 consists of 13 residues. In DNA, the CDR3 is TGTGCCATCAGGGACAGGCTAACCTACGAGCAGTACTTC. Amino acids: CAIRDRLTYEQYF.

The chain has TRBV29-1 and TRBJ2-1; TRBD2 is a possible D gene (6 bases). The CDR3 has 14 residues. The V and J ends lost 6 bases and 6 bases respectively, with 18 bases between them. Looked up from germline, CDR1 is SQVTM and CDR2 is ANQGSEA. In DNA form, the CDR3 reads TGCAGCGTCCGCGGCGGGAACCTTGCCAATGAGCAGTTCTTC. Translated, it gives CSVRGGNLANEQFF.

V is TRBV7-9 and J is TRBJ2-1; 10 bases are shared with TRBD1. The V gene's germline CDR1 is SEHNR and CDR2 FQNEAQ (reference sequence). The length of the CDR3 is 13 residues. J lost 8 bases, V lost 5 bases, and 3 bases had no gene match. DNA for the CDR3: TGTGCCAGCAGCATCGGGACAGGGGATGAGCAGTTCTTC. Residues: CASSIGTGDEQFF.

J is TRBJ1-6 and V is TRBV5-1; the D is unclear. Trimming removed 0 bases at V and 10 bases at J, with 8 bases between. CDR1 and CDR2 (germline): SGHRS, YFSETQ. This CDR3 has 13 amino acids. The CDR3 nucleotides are TGCGCCAGCAGCTTGGCAGGTCACTCACCCCTCCACTTT. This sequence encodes CASSLAGHSPLHF.

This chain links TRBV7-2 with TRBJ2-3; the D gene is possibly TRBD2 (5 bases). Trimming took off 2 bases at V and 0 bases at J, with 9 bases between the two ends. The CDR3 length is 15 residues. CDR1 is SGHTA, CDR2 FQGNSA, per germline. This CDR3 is CASSLYRGSTDTQYF. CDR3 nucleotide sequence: TGTGCCAGCAGCTTATATCGGGGAAGCACAGATACGCAGTATTTT. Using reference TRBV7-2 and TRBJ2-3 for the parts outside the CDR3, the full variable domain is GAGVSQSPSNKVTEKGKDVELRCDPISGHTALYWYRQSLGQGLEFLIYFQGNSAPDKSGLPSDRFSAERTGGSVSTLTIQRTQQEDSAVYLCASSLYRGSTDTQYFGPGTRLTVL.